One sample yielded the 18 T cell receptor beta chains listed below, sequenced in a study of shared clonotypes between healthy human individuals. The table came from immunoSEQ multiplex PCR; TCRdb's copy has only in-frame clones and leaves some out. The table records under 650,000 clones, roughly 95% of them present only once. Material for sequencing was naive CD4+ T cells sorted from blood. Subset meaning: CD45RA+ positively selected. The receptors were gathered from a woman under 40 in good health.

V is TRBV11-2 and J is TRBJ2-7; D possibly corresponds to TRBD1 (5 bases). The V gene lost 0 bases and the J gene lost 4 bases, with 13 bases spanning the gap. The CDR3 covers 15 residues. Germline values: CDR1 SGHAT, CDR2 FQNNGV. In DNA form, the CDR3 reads TGTGCCAGCAGCTTAGATCTCGACAGACCATACGAGCAGTACTTC. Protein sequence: CASSLDLDRPYEQYF.

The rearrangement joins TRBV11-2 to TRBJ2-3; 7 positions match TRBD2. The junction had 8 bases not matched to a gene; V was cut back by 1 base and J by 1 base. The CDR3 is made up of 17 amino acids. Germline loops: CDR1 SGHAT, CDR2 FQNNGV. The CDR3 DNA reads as TGTGCCAGCAGCTTAGTCGGGAGGTCCTCGCGCACAGATACGCAGTATTTT. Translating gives CASSLVGRSSRTDTQYF.

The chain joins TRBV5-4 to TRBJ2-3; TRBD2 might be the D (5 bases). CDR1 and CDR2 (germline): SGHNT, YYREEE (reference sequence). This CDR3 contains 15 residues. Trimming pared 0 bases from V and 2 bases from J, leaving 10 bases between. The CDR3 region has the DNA TGTGCCAGCAGCTTGGTTAGCGCAAACACAGATACGCAGTATTTT. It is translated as CASSLVSANTDTQYF.

The CDR3 reads CASSWTDESYNEQFF. The CDR3 coding sequence is TGTGCCAGCAGCTGGACGGACGAATCCTACAATGAGCAGTTCTTC. The rearrangement links TRBV7-8 to TRBJ2-1; D gene unclear. Germline V gives CDR1 SGHVS, CDR2 FQNEAQ. Between the trimmed V and J ends, which lost 4 bases and 1 base, there was a span of 11 bases. CDR3 size: 15 residues. Supplemented by reference TRBV7-8 and TRBJ2-1, the full variable domain reads GAGVSQSPRYKVAKRGQDVALRCDPISGHVSLFWYQQALGQGPEFLTYFQNEAQLDKSGLPSDRFFAERPEGSVSTLKIQRTQQEDSAVYLCASSWTDESYNEQFFGPGTRLTVL.

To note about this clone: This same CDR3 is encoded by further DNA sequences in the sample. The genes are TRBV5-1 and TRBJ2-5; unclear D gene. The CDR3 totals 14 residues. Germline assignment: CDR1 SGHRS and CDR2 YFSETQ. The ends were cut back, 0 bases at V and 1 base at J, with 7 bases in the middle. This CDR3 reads CASSLGRIQETQYF. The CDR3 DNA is TGCGCCAGCAGCTTGGGTAGAATCCAAGAGACCCAGTACTTC.

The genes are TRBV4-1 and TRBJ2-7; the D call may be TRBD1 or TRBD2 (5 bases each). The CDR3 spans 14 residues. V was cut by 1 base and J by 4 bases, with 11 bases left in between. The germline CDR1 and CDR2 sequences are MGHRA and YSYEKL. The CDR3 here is CASSQAGTRYEQYF. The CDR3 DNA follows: TGCGCCAGCAGCCAAGCCGGGACGCGATACGAGCAGTACTTC.

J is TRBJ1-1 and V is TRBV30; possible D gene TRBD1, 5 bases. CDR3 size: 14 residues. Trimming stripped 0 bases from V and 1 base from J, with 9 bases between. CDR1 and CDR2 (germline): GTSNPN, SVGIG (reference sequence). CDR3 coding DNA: TGTGCCTGGAGTGTAAGCGGGACGAACACTGAAGCTTTCTTT. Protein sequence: CAWSVSGTNTEAFF.

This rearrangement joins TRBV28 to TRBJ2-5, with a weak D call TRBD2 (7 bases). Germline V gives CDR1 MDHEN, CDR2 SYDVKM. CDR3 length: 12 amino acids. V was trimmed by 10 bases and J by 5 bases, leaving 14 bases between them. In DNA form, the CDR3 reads TGTGCCACCCGAAGGGGGGGGGAGACCCAGTACTTC. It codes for CATRRGGETQYF.

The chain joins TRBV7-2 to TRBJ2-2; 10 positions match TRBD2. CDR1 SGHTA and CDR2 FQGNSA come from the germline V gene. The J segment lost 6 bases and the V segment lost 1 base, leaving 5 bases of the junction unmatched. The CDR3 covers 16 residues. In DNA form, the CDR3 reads TGTGCCAGCAGCTTAGATGCTAGCGGGAGATCCGGGGAGCTGTTTTTT. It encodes CASSLDASGRSGELFF.

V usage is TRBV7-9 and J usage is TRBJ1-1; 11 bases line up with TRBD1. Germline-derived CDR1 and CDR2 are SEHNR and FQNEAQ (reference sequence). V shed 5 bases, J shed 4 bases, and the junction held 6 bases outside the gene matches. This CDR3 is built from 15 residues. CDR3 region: CASSPRTGGRTEAFF. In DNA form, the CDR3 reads TGTGCCAGCAGCCCCAGGACAGGGGGCCGCACTGAAGCTTTCTTT.

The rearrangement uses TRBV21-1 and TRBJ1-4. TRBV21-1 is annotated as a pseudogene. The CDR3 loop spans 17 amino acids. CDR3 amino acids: CASSKMPGLKLDEKLFF. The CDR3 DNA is TGTGCCAGCAGCAAAATGCCGGGGTTAAAACTGGATGAAAAACTGTTTTTT.

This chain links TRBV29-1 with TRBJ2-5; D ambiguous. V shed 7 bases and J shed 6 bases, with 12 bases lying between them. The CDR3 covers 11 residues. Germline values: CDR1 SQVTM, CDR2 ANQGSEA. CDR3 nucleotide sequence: TGCAGCGCCGACTCCCGCCAGACCCAGTACTTC. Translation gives CSADSRQTQYF.

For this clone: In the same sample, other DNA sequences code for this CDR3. This chain's CDR3 is CASSFSGAGNTIYF. The CDR3 DNA sequence: TGCGCCAGCAGCTTTTCGGGAGCTGGAAACACCATATATTTT. The chain uses TRBV5-1 and TRBJ1-3; no reliable D call. Trimming cost V 2 bases and J 2 bases, with 8 bases left between them. Germline V CDR1 and CDR2: SGHRS, YFSETQ. The CDR3 is made up of 14 amino acids. Full variable domain (remainder filled in from reference TRBV5-1 and TRBJ1-3): KAGVTQTPRYLIKTRGQQVTLSCSPISGHRSVSWYQQTPGQGLQFLFEYFSETQRNKGNFPGRFSGRQFSNSRSEMNVSTLELGDSALYLCASSFSGAGNTIYFGEGSWLTVV.

CDR3 coding DNA: TGTGCCAGTAGCGCCTCAGGCGGAACCTACGAGCAGTACTTC. Its translation is CASSASGGTYEQYF. The J gene is TRBJ2-5, the V gene TRBV7-9; weak D call: TRBD2 (5 bases). The better agreement between TRBJ2-7 and the DNA end casts doubt on the J call. Germline CDR1 is SEHNR and CDR2 is FQNEAQ (reference sequence). This CDR3 has 14 amino acids.

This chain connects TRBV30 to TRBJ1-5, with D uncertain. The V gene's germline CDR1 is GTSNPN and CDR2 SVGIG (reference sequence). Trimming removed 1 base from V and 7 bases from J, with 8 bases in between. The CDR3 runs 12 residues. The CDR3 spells CAWSEGPQPQHF. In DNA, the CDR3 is TGTGCCTGGAGTGAAGGGCCGCAGCCCCAGCATTTT.

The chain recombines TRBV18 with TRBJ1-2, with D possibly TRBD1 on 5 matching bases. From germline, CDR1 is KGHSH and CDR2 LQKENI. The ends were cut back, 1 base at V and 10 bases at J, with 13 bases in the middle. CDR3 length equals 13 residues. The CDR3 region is CASSPQNTGVYTF. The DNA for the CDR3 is TGTGCCAGCTCACCACAGAACACAGGTGTCTACACCTTC.

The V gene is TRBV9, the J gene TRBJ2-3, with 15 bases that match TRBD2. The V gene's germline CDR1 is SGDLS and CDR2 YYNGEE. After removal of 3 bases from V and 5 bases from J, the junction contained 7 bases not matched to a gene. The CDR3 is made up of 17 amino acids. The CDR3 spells CASSARGTSGRRDTQYF. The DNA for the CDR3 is TGTGCCAGCAGCGCTCGCGGGACTAGCGGGAGGAGAGATACGCAGTATTTT.

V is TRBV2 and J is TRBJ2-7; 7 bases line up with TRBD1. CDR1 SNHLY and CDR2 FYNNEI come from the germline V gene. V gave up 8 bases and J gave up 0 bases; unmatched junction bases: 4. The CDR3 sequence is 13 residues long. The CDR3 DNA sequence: TGTGCCAGCGGGACAGCGAGCTCCTACGAGCAGTACTTC. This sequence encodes CASGTASSYEQYF.